These 20 T cell receptor beta chains came from one sample sequenced in a study of brain metastases from non-small cell lung cancer. Profiled with immunoSEQ multiplex PCR; TCRdb holds only in-frame clones, not every one. The sample has over a thousand clones; 75% to 90% are singletons. Sequencing was carried out using tumor-adjacent normal tissue. All receptors derive from a donor at least 40 years old with non-small cell lung cancer.

The J gene is TRBJ2-6, the V gene TRBV2, with D hard to call. Germline V lookup: CDR1 SNHLY, CDR2 FYNNEI. The germline V and J ends were trimmed by 4 bases and 2 bases, with 12 bases remaining between them. The CDR3 is made up of 16 amino acids. The DNA for the CDR3 is TGTGCCAGCAGTGCCTCGAGGACGCCTGGGGCCAACGTCCTGACTTTC. It yields the protein CASSASRTPGANVLTF.

This clone has only one observation. Distinct nucleotide sequences in the sample also encode this CDR3. V is TRBV7-3 and J is TRBJ2-3, with TRBD2 identical over 7 bases. Germline values: CDR1 SGHTA, CDR2 FQGTGA. The CDR3 is 15 amino acids. The V and J ends lost 5 bases and 0 bases, in that order; junction bases with no gene match: 5. CDR3 sequence (DNA): TGTGCCAGCAGCCTGCTAGCGGTGAGCACAGATACGCAGTATTTT. It translates to CASSLLAVSTDTQYF.

The V call is TRBV6-6, the J call TRBJ1-5; D is perhaps TRBD1 (5 bases). Germline lookup yields CDR1 MNHNY and CDR2 SVGAGI (reference sequence). V lost 6 bases, J lost 4 bases, and 13 bases lay in between. The CDR3 sequence is 14 residues long. CDR3 coding DNA: TGTGCCAGCAGGCTAACAGGAGATAATCAGCCCCAGCATTTT. Translation: CASRLTGDNQPQHF.

The chain couples TRBV5-1 to TRBJ1-2, with 9 positions matching TRBD1. V dropped 4 bases and J dropped 4; count of bases not matched to a gene: 8. CDR3 length: 15 residues. CDR1 is SGHRS, CDR2 YFSETQ, per germline. In nucleotides, the CDR3 is TGCGCCAGCAGCCATGGACAGGGGATTAGCTATGGCTACACCTTC. Translation gives CASSHGQGISYGYTF.

V is TRBV7-2 and J is TRBJ2-3, with D possibly being TRBD1 (5 bases). The CDR3 covers 14 residues. From germline, CDR1 is SGHTA and CDR2 FQGNSA. V shed 3 bases and J shed 1 base, with 8 bases lying between them. CDR3 sequence (DNA): TGTGCCAGCAGCTTGGCCAGGGGCACAGATACGCAGTATTTT. Translation: CASSLARGTDTQYF.

This clone has only one observation. The chain employs TRBV18 and TRBJ2-7; D is perhaps TRBD1 (5 bases). This CDR3 comprises 13 residues. Germline V CDR1 and CDR2: KGHSH, LQKENI. V was clipped by 3 bases and J by 3 bases, with 9 bases between them. CDR3 in DNA: TGTGCCAGCTCACCCCTACAGGTCTACGAGCAGTACTTC. Residues: CASSPLQVYEQYF.

The V and J genes are TRBV15 and TRBJ2-6, with unresolved D. With 1 base removed from V and 3 bases from J, the gap between germline ends came to 7 bases. Germline CDR1 is LNHNV and CDR2 is YYDKDF (reference sequence). There are 15 residues in the CDR3. The CDR3 DNA follows: TGTGCCACCAGCAGAGGAGGTTTTGGGGCCAACGTCCTGACTTTC. It encodes CATSRGGFGANVLTF.

The chain links TRBV9 to TRBJ1-2, with D possibly being TRBD1 (6 bases). CDR3 size: 14 residues. V lost 4 bases, J lost 11 bases, and 21 bases lay in between. Germline V gives CDR1 SGDLS, CDR2 YYNGEE. CDR3 in amino acids: CASSPETGRVGYTF. The DNA for the CDR3 is TGTGCCAGCAGCCCGGAGACAGGCCGCGTCGGTTACACCTTC.

Points on this clone: The same CDR3 also results from other DNA sequences found in this sample. This chain uses TRBV7-6 with TRBJ2-3; D might be TRBD1 (6 bases). The germline V gene encodes CDR1 SGHVS and CDR2 FNYEAQ. This CDR3 contains 16 residues. The V and J ends lost 5 bases and 6 bases respectively, with 21 bases between them. The CDR3 reads CASSQPQGPGVDTQYF. CDR3 bases: TGTGCCAGCAGCCAGCCACAAGGCCCAGGGGTCGATACGCAGTATTTT.

This chain uses TRBV9 with TRBJ2-2; 7 nucleotides align to TRBD1. V trimming: 7 bases; J trimming: 7 bases; junction bases outside the gene matches: 10. The CDR3 totals 14 residues. Germline loops: CDR1 SGDLS, CDR2 YYNGEE. The CDR3 nucleotides are TGTGCCAGCGGTCCGAGACAGGGTAGCGGGGAGCTGTTTTTT. Translated: CASGPRQGSGELFF.

The J gene is TRBJ1-1, the V gene TRBV30, with 8 bases matching TRBD1. CDR1 and CDR2 (germline): GTSNPN, SVGIG (reference sequence). V lost 2 bases to trimming and J lost 5 bases; unmatched junction nucleotides: 4. CDR3 length equals 13 residues. CDR3 sequence reads: CAWSRDRITEAFF. CDR3 nucleotides: TGTGCCTGGAGTAGGGACAGGATAACTGAAGCTTTCTTT.

This rearrangement joins TRBV3-1 (or the pseudogene TRBV3-2) to TRBJ2-3; possibly TRBD1 or TRBD2 for D (5 bases each). Trimming shortened V by 1 base and J by 5 bases, and 10 bases separated the two germline ends. The V gene's germline CDR1 is LGHDT and CDR2 YNNKEL (reference sequence). The CDR3 runs 14 residues. The CDR3: CASSQGGPLDTQYF. The CDR3 bases are TGTGCCAGCAGCCAAGGGGGACCCTTAGATACGCAGTATTTT.

In regard to this clone: This sequence may be a read error, since a much larger clone differs from it by one base. The sample holds other DNA sequences that translate to the same CDR3. The V gene is TRBV28, the J gene TRBJ2-7; 7 positions match TRBD1. Germline-derived CDR1 and CDR2 are MDHEN and SYDVKM. The CDR3 has 16 residues. After removal of 6 bases from V and 7 bases from J, the junction contained 18 bases not matched to a gene. CDR3 loop: CASRSTGRPLEREQYF. Here the CDR3 DNA reads TGTGCCAGCAGGTCGACAGGGCGGCCCCTTGAAAGGGAGCAGTACTTC.

This sequence joins TRBV30 and TRBJ1-6, with D possibly TRBD1 on 5 matching bases. Between the trimmed V and J ends, which lost 4 bases and 7 bases, there was a span of 14 bases. CDR3 length equals 14 residues. Germline lookup yields CDR1 GTSNPN and CDR2 SVGIG (reference sequence). CDR3 sequence reads: CAWNLGLGNSPLHF. In DNA form, the CDR3 reads TGTGCCTGGAACTTGGGGCTCGGAAATTCACCCCTCCACTTT. The full variable domain, with the rest looked up from reference TRBV30 and TRBJ1-6, is SQTIHQWPATLVQPVGSPLSLECTVEGTSNPNLYWYRQAAGRGLQLLFYSVGIGQISSEVPQNLSASRPQDRQFILSSKKLLLSDSGFYLCAWNLGLGNSPLHFGNGTRLTVT.

CDR3 in DNA: TGTGCCAGCAGCCCCGGAGCCGGAGATACGCAGTATTTT. This encodes CASSPGAGDTQYF. The V and J genes are TRBV5-4 and TRBJ2-3; no clear D gene. The length of the CDR3 is 13 residues. V was pared by 4 bases and J by 5 bases, with 11 bases between. CDR1 is SGHNT, CDR2 YYREEE, per germline (reference sequence).

Concerning this clone itself: Other DNA sequences in this specimen translate into the identical CDR3. The CDR3 DNA reads as TGTGCCAGCAGTTTAAGTCAGCGGGGGGGCCAAGAGACCCAGTACTTC. Translation gives CASSLSQRGGQETQYF. The genes are TRBV6-5 and TRBJ2-5, with TRBD2 identical over 10 bases. V lost 4 bases and J lost 1; bases outside the gene matches: 6. The CDR3 runs 16 residues. Germline-derived CDR1 and CDR2 are MNHEY and SVGAGI.

J is TRBJ2-4 and V is TRBV3-1 (or the pseudogene TRBV3-2); TRBD2 is a possible D gene (6 bases). The CDR3 is made up of 14 amino acids. Germline V gives CDR1 LGHDT, CDR2 YNNKEL (reference sequence). Trimming pared 5 bases from V and 4 bases from J, leaving 12 bases between. CDR3 region: CASSLEGLKNIQYF. The DNA for the CDR3 is TGTGCCAGCAGCTTGGAGGGATTAAAAAACATTCAGTACTTC.

This chain uses TRBV2 with TRBJ1-2; D possibly corresponds to TRBD1 (5 bases). There are 15 residues in the CDR3. Germline-derived CDR1 and CDR2 are SNHLY and FYNNEI. V lost 0 bases to trimming and J lost 4 bases, with 12 bases between them. The CDR3 sequence is CASSEAQGGSYGYTF. DNA of the CDR3: TGTGCCAGCAGTGAAGCGCAGGGAGGCTCCTATGGCTACACCTTC.

This clone was observed a handful of times. J is TRBJ1-4 and V is TRBV7-9; no definite D call. Trimming removed 5 bases at V and 0 bases at J, with 13 bases between. The CDR3 consists of 16 residues. In germline, CDR1 is SEHNR, CDR2 FQNEAQ (reference sequence). The DNA for the CDR3 is TGTGCCAGCAGCCTATTGATGTCTGCAACTAATGAAAAACTGTTTTTT. It encodes CASSLLMSATNEKLFF.

This chain joins TRBV29-1 and TRBJ1-1, with 7 bases lining up with TRBD1. V gave up 4 bases and J gave up 4 bases; unmatched junction bases: 3. Germline lookup yields CDR1 SQVTM and CDR2 ANQGSEA. The CDR3 is 12 amino acids. For the CDR3, the DNA is TGCAGCGTTGTTACAGGGGCCACTGAAGCTTTCTTT. It is translated as CSVVTGATEAFF.